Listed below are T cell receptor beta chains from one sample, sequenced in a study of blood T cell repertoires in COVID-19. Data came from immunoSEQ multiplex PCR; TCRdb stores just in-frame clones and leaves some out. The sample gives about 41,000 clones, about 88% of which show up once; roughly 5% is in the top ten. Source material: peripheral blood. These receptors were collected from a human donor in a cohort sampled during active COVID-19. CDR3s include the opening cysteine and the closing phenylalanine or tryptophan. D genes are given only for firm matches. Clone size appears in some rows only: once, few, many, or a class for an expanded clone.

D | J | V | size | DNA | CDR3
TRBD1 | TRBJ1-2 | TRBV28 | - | TGTGCCAGCAGTTTATATAAGGGACTCGAGACAGGGGGCTTGGGCTACACCTTC | CASSLYKGLETGGLGYTF
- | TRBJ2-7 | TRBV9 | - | TGTGCCAGCAGCGTAAAAGAGGAGGGGTACGAGCAGTACTTC | CASSVKEEGYEQYF
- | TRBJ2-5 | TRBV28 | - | TGTGCCAGCAGTGGATTGACGGGAAGGGGGGAGACCCAGTACTTC | CASSGLTGRGETQYF
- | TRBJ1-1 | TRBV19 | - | TGTGCCAGTAGCCCTGGGACTTTATCGAACACTGAAGCTTTCTTT | CASSPGTLSNTEAFF
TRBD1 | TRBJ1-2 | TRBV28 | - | TGTGCCAGCAGACAGGGACAGGGGATGGGCGGCTACACCTTC | CASRQGQGMGGYTF
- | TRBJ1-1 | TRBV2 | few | TGTGCCAGCTCCCTGCGCGCTGAAGCTTTCTTT | CASSLRAEAFF
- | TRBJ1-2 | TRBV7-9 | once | TGTGCCAGCAGCTTAGTTGGAGAAAGGGGCTACACCTTC | CASSLVGERGYTF
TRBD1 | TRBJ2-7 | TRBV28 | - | TGTGCCAGCAGTTACGACAGGGGAAGCGAGCAGTACTTC | CASSYDRGSEQYF
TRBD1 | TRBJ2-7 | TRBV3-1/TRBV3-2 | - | TGTGCCAGCAGCTTCCCGGGACAGGGGTCCTACGAGCAGTACTTC | CASSFPGQGSYEQYF
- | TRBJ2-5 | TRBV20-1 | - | TGCAGTGCTAGTGACAGGGGAGTAGCGGGCCCCAGCCAAGAGACCCAGTACTTC | CSASDRGVAGPSQETQYF
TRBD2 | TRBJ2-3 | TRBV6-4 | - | TGTGCCAGCAGTGAAGCTAGCGGGAGCCTAGATACGCAGTATTTT | CASSEASGSLDTQYF
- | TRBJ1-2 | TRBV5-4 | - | TGTGCCAGCAGCGGGGCAGGGGACACTAACTATGGCTACACCTTC | CASSGAGDTNYGYTF
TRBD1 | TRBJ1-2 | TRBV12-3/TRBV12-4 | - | TGTGCCAGCAGTCCCGACAGGGTCGACGGCTACACCTTC | CASSPDRVDGYTF
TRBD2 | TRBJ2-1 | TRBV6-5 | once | TGTGCCAGCAGCCCGGGACTAGAGCAGTTCTTC | CASSPGLEQFF
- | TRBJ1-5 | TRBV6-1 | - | TGTGCCAGCAGTGAGGCAGGGCTGATGAATCAGCCCCAGCATTTT | CASSEAGLMNQPQHF
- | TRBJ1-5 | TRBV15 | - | TGTGCCACCAGCAGCATCAGCGGAGGGCAGCCCCAGCATTTT | CATSSISGGQPQHF
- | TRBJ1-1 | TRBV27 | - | TGTGCCAGCAGTTATTCGACAGCCAACACTGAAGCTTTCTTT | CASSYSTANTEAFF
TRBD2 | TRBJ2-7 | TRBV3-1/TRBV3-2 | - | TGTGCCAGCAGACAGCGGGGGTCCTACGAGCAGTACTTC | CASRQRGSYEQYF
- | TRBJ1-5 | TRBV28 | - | TGTGCCAGCAGTTTTATAGTTTCTAGACGGCCCCAGCATTTT | CASSFIVSRRPQHF
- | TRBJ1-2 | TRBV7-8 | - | TGTGCCAGCGGGGGAGGAGCTAACTATGGCTACACCTTC | CASGGGANYGYTF
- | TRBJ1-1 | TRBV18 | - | TGTGCCAGCTCACCACCTTCTAGTCAGGGGAGGAACACTGAAGCTTTCTTT | CASSPPSSQGRNTEAFF
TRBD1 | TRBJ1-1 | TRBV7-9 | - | TGTGCCAGCAGCCTGCGAGGGGGCGAACTTACTGAAGCTTTCTTT | CASSLRGGELTEAFF
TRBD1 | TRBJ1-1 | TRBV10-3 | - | TGTGCCATCGGCCGACAGGGAGCGGACACTGAAGCTTTCTTT | CAIGRQGADTEAFF
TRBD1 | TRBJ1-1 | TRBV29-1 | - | TGCAGCGTCGGGACAGGGGGCACTGAAGCTTTCTTT | CSVGTGGTEAFF
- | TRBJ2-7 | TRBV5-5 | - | TGTGCCAGCAGCCCCCAGGGGGGCCCGACCTACGAGCAGTACTTC | CASSPQGGPTYEQYF
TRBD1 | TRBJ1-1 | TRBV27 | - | TGTGCCAGCAGTTCGGGACAGGCGATGAACACTGAAGCTTTCTTT | CASSSGQAMNTEAFF
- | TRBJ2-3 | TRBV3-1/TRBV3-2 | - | TGTGCCAGCAGCCCAGACTCGGGACACCTCACAGATACGCAGTATTTT | CASSPDSGHLTDTQYF
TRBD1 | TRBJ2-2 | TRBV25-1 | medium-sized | TGTGCCAGCAGTCACAGGGGTGGGTCCACCGGGGAGCTGTTTTTT | CASSHRGGSTGELFF
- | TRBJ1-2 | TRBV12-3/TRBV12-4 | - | TGTGCCAGCACCAAACTAGACGGCTACACCTTC | CASTKLDGYTF